Sequencing of this TCR beta chain was carried out in a study of cytomegalovirus exposure and HLA in healthy donors. Study outcomes and limitations: The authors excluded some V segments, including TRBV6-2 and TRBV6-3, as indistinguishable. Analyzed later, association rates of TCRs varied across HLA loci, with DRB1 most and HLA-C fewest.

Turning to this clone: What it recognizes is unknown.

Donors sampled were nominally healthy, though unrecorded immune exposures were likely. Germline values: CDR1 MNHNY, CDR2 SVGAGI (reference sequence). This CDR3 is 16 amino acids long. V was cut by 2 bases and J by 0 bases, with 13 bases left in between. With 60 Vbeta and 13 Jbeta primers, the PCR was carried out. Original data processing: The count from a later analysis was tens of millions of unique TCR beta chains, roughly 11 million of them shared. Profiled with immunoSEQ multiplex PCR; TCRdb holds only in-frame clones, not every one. V, J and clone size are those of that table, while D and trimming were read from the DNA. The sample consists of about 120,000 clones, 80% of them appearing once.

This chain uses TRBV6-6 with TRBJ1-2; tentatively, D is TRBD1 (6 bases). The clonotype originates from a man aged 30 to 39 in good health and CMV-seropositive. Sequencing was performed on PBMCs. The CDR3 spells CASSYGRQGSNYGYTF. As DNA, the CDR3 is TGTGCCAGCAGTTACGGCCGGCAGGGGTCTAACTATGGCTACACCTTC.